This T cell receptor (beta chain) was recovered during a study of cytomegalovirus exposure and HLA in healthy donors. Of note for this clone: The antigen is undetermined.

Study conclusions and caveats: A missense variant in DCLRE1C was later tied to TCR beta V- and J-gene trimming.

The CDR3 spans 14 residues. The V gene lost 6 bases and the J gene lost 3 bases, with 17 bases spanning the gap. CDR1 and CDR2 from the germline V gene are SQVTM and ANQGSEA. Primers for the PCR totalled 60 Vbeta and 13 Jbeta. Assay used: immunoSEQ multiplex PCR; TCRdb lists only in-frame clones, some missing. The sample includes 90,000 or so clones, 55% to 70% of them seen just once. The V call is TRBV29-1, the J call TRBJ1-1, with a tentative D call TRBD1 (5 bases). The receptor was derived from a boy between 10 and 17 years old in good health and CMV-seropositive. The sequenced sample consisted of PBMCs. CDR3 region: CSVWAGWGDTEAFF. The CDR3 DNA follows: TGCAGCGTCTGGGCAGGGTGGGGGGACACTGAAGCTTTCTTT.